This TCR beta chain was retrieved from a study of shared clonotypes between healthy human individuals. The CDR3 runs to 16 residues. Trimming cost V 4 bases and J 0 bases; bases outside gene matches: 7. Looked up from germline, CDR1 is SGDLS and CDR2 is YYNGEE. TCRdb's copy holds only in-frame clones and misses some; the assay was immunoSEQ multiplex PCR. This sample has 2 million to 2.5 million clones, with almost 96% found just once. The chain recombines TRBV9 with TRBJ2-1; 7 bases line up with TRBD2. This TCR derives from a young man in good health. The sample comprised naive CD4+ T cells sorted from blood. Specified subset: CD45RA+ positively selected. DNA of the CDR3: TGTGCCAGCAGCACACACGGGGGGAGCTCCTACAATGAGCAGTTCTTC. This encodes CASSTHGGSSYNEQFF.